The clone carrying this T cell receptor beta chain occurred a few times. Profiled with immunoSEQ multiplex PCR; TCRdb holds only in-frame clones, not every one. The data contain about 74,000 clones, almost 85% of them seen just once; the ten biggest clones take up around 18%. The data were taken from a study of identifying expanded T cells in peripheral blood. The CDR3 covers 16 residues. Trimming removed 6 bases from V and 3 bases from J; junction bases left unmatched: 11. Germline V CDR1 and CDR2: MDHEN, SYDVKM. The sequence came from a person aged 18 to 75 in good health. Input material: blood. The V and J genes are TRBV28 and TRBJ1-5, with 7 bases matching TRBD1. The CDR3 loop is CASRGSGTAINQPQHF. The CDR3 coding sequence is TGTGCCAGCAGAGGATCCGGGACAGCGATCAATCAGCCCCAGCATTTT.